This is a list of T cell receptor beta chains from one sample in a study of breast tumors, draining lymph nodes, adjacent tissues. TCRdb independently ran MiXCR on the multiplex PCR reads; one entry per CDR3 protein. Of approximately 230,000 distinct CDR3 sequences detected, less than 40% appear once; the ten largest clones hold approximately 3.7%. The source material was axillary lymph node tissue. The source is a female donor with breast cancer. Some clones in this sample may be carry-over from other donors' samples. CDR3s leave out the opening cysteine and the closing phenylalanine or tryptophan.

j_gene: TRBJ2-3
v_gene: TRBV5-1
CDR3aa: ANSSGQGAGYTQY

j_gene: TRBJ1-2
v_gene: TRBV5-1
CDR3aa: ASSPGTGYGYT

j_gene: TRBJ2-7
v_gene: TRBV20-1
CDR3aa: SARIAYEQY

j_gene: TRBJ2-3
v_gene: TRBV6-2/TRBV6-3
CDR3aa: ASSQGTGWNLDTQY

j_gene: TRBJ1-6
v_gene: TRBV5-1
CDR3aa: ASRRRGVMGSPLH

j_gene: TRBJ2-3
v_gene: TRBV7-6
CDR3aa: ASSPSGTRTSTDTQY

j_gene: TRBJ1-3
v_gene: TRBV14
CDR3aa: ASSGQQITGNTIY

j_gene: TRBJ1-5
v_gene: TRBV2
CDR3aa: ASSVTGTGSNQPQH

j_gene: TRBJ1-6
v_gene: TRBV6-5
CDR3aa: ASSYRTGSYNSPLH

j_gene: TRBJ2-1
v_gene: TRBV27
CDR3aa: ASSLSFGDRGQDEQF

j_gene: TRBJ1-5
v_gene: TRBV11-2
CDR3aa: ASSAGQGVNQPQH

j_gene: TRBJ1-1
v_gene: TRBV10-3
CDR3aa: ACQGGNTEAF

j_gene: TRBJ1-6
v_gene: TRBV6-2/TRBV6-3
CDR3aa: ASSRTGEVPLH

j_gene: TRBJ2-7
v_gene: TRBV3-1
CDR3aa: ASSLKVRDRAKGSYEQY

j_gene: TRBJ2-1
v_gene: TRBV5-6
CDR3aa: ASSLGVWDTDPGVYNEQF

j_gene: TRBJ1-3
v_gene: TRBV20-1
CDR3aa: SARDGGQLRNTIY

j_gene: TRBJ1-4
v_gene: TRBV28
CDR3aa: ASTAGTAVEKLF

j_gene: TRBJ2-5
v_gene: TRBV9
CDR3aa: ASSIRTRGAQETQY

j_gene: TRBJ2-7
v_gene: TRBV12-3/TRBV12-4
CDR3aa: ASSLRGEYEQY

j_gene: TRBJ1-2
v_gene: TRBV29-1
CDR3aa: ASSQDSGDGYGYT

j_gene: TRBJ2-6
v_gene: TRBV5-1
CDR3aa: ASSFQGHGGANVLI

j_gene: TRBJ2-5
v_gene: TRBV29-1
CDR3aa: SVPGQWQETQY

j_gene: TRBJ2-1
v_gene: TRBV18
CDR3aa: ASSPGAADEQF

j_gene: TRBJ2-7
v_gene: TRBV9
CDR3aa: ASSERTGPTYEQY

j_gene: TRBJ2-1
v_gene: TRBV7-7
CDR3aa: ASSLASSDEQF

j_gene: TRBJ2-2
v_gene: TRBV10-3
CDR3aa: AIRDTGELF

j_gene: TRBJ2-5
v_gene: TRBV6-5
CDR3aa: ASSRTGSETQY

j_gene: TRBJ1-2
v_gene: TRBV5-5
CDR3aa: ASSRERLYRVTYGYT

j_gene: TRBJ2-7
v_gene: TRBV3-1
CDR3aa: ASSRISYEQY

j_gene: TRBJ1-2
v_gene: TRBV7-9
CDR3aa: ASRTGTSGYT

j_gene: TRBJ2-1
v_gene: TRBV4-3
CDR3aa: ASSQDLGHLFSDSYNEQF

j_gene: TRBJ2-2
v_gene: TRBV28
CDR3aa: ASSLRTSGNTGELF

j_gene: TRBJ1-1
v_gene: TRBV5-1
CDR3aa: ASSPMDFGSTEAF

j_gene: TRBJ2-5
v_gene: TRBV7-2
CDR3aa: ASSQYGTVGEPQY

j_gene: TRBJ2-7
v_gene: TRBV6-2/TRBV6-3
CDR3aa: ASSYLSFRTSFDEQY

j_gene: TRBJ2-1
v_gene: TRBV5-6
CDR3aa: ASSAAGAHGNEQF

j_gene: TRBJ1-5
v_gene: TRBV11-2
CDR3aa: ASARVGQPQH

j_gene: TRBJ1-4
v_gene: TRBV10-2
CDR3aa: ASSRDRGRNEKLF

j_gene: TRBJ1-5
v_gene: TRBV5-8
CDR3aa: ASSLNREQPQH

j_gene: TRBJ1-1
v_gene: TRBV20-1
CDR3aa: SARDWENTEAF

j_gene: TRBJ2-3
v_gene: TRBV7-6
CDR3aa: ASSPRGGSKDTQY

j_gene: TRBJ2-7
v_gene: TRBV28
CDR3aa: ASSFEDEQY

j_gene: TRBJ2-2
v_gene: TRBV12-3/TRBV12-4
CDR3aa: ASSLVGDPTGELF

j_gene: TRBJ2-1
v_gene: TRBV25-1
CDR3aa: ASSDPGTGVEQF

j_gene: TRBJ1-1
v_gene: TRBV29-1
CDR3aa: SARTGAQNTEAF

j_gene: TRBJ1-5
v_gene: TRBV2
CDR3aa: ARDLRYSNQPQH

j_gene: TRBJ2-2
v_gene: TRBV7-3
CDR3aa: ASSSRTSVNGELF

j_gene: TRBJ2-6
v_gene: TRBV5-5
CDR3aa: ASSSGQAAAGANVLT

j_gene: TRBJ1-4
v_gene: TRBV4-1
CDR3aa: ASSQERCGQASLD

j_gene: TRBJ2-7
v_gene: TRBV4-2
CDR3aa: ASSQAAGGTYEQY

j_gene: TRBJ2-1
v_gene: TRBV20-1
CDR3aa: SARQGAREQF

j_gene: TRBJ2-6
v_gene: TRBV5-1
CDR3aa: ASSLAVQPSSGANVLT

j_gene: TRBJ2-1
v_gene: TRBV14
CDR3aa: ASSRGRGFGEQF

j_gene: TRBJ1-5
v_gene: TRBV5-4
CDR3aa: ASSKGGAQPQH

j_gene: TRBJ1-5
v_gene: TRBV19
CDR3aa: ASKSLETDNQPQH